Shown below are 20 T cell receptor beta chains from a single sample sequenced in a study of cytomegalovirus exposure and HLA in healthy donors. This table comes from immunoSEQ multiplex PCR, and its TCRdb copy is limited to in-frame clones, with some not included. The data contain 120,000 or so clones, around 90% of them seen just once; the ten biggest clones take up approximately 2%. Input material: PBMCs. These receptors came from a woman younger than 35 in good health and CMV-seronegative.

The chain joins TRBV7-9 to TRBJ1-1; 10 bases map to TRBD1. Unmatched junction bases numbered 10, after V lost 5 bases and J lost 1 base. Germline assignment: CDR1 SEHNR and CDR2 FQNEAQ (reference sequence). This CDR3 comprises 17 residues. CDR3 sequence (DNA): TGTGCCAGCAGCCTAAGGGGACAGGGGATTGGGAACACTGAAGCTTTCTTT. It codes for CASSLRGQGIGNTEAFF.

This clone came up once. V usage is TRBV6-1 and J usage is TRBJ1-1; D is ambiguous. CDR3 length: 15 residues. Looked up from germline, CDR1 is MNHNS and CDR2 is SASEGT. V was clipped by 5 bases and J by 0 bases, with 13 bases between them. The chain's CDR3 is CASSRQTGLNTEAFF. In nucleotides, the CDR3 is TGTGCCAGCAGTCGCCAGACGGGATTGAACACTGAAGCTTTCTTT.

This clone was observed a single time. The chain uses TRBV28 and TRBJ2-3, with D hard to call. The CDR3 is 15 amino acids. Germline CDR1 is MDHEN and CDR2 is SYDVKM. V was trimmed by 2 bases and J by 3 bases, leaving 12 bases between them. The CDR3 coding sequence is TGTGCCAGCAGTTTAGAAACCGGTTTTACAGATACGCAGTATTTT. This gives the protein CASSLETGFTDTQYF.

This chain connects TRBV5-4 to TRBJ1-3; maybe TRBD1 (6 bases). Trimming took off 4 bases at V and 1 base at J, with 15 bases between the two ends. Germline V gene lookup returns CDR1 SGHNT and CDR2 YYREEE (reference sequence). The length of the CDR3 is 16 residues. The CDR3 DNA follows: TGTGCCAGCAGCCGGGGGGGCAGTGAGTCTGGAAACACCATATATTTT. Translated, it gives CASSRGGSESGNTIYF.

V gene TRBV6-6 combines with J gene TRBJ2-7; a possible D gene is TRBD1 (5 bases). The CDR3 has 13 amino acids. The V and J ends lost 0 bases and 6 bases respectively, with 9 bases between them. Germline CDR1 MNHNY, CDR2 SVGAGI (reference sequence). CDR3 sequence reads: CASSYSIGAEQYF. As DNA, the CDR3 is TGTGCCAGCAGTTACTCGATTGGGGCCGAGCAGTACTTC.

This sequence joins TRBV29-1 and TRBJ1-1; no reliable D call. Trimming took 3 bases from V and 11 from J, leaving 13 bases between them. Germline CDR1 SQVTM, CDR2 ANQGSEA. The length of the CDR3 is 11 residues. CDR3 DNA: TGCAGCGTTGAGGTGTGGGAGCTGGCTTTCTTT. Protein sequence: CSVEVWELAFF.

The chain uses TRBV11-3 and TRBJ2-1; D remains ambiguous. Germline V gene lookup returns CDR1 SGHNT and CDR2 YENEEA. The CDR3 loop spans 13 amino acids. V shed 1 base and J shed 6 bases, with 7 bases lying between them. CDR3 amino acids: CASSLVAANEQFF. Here the CDR3 DNA reads TGTGCCAGCAGCTTAGTGGCGGCCAATGAGCAGTTCTTC.

The chain joins TRBV5-4 to TRBJ2-7; 9 bases agree with TRBD2. The CDR3 contains 16 residues. CDR1 and CDR2 from the germline V gene are SGHNT and YYREEE (reference sequence). Trimming at V came to 0 bases and at J to 7 bases, leaving 11 bases not matched to a gene. CDR3 DNA: TGTGCCAGCAGCTTGGCCGGGGTGGGTAGCGGGGGAGAGCAGTACTTC. This codes for CASSLAGVGSGGEQYF.

This chain joins TRBV9 and TRBJ2-2; D uncertain. Germline CDR1 is SGDLS and CDR2 is YYNGEE. V lost 1 base to trimming and J lost 4 bases, with 14 bases between them. The CDR3 runs to 16 residues. In DNA form, the CDR3 reads TGTGCCAGCAGCGTAACCCCAGGTGGTGGCACCGGGGAGCTGTTTTTT. It is translated as CASSVTPGGGTGELFF.

The rearrangement uses TRBV19 and TRBJ2-1, with 10 bases lining up with TRBD1. This CDR3 has 14 residues. Looked up from germline, CDR1 is LNHDA and CDR2 is SQIVND (reference sequence). After removal of 4 bases from V and 9 bases from J, the junction contained 6 bases not matched to a gene. In DNA form, the CDR3 reads TGTGCCAGTAGTACGGGACAGGGGATCAGTGAGCAGTTCTTC. Translated: CASSTGQGISEQFF.

The V gene is TRBV2, the J gene TRBJ1-2; D call uncertain. V was shortened by 2 bases and J by 8 bases, with 15 bases between the two germline ends. The CDR3 is 14 amino acids. Germline V gene data show CDR1 as SNHLY and CDR2 as FYNNEI. DNA of the CDR3: TGTGCCAGCAGTGAACCTCGGACTCTTGGGGGCTACACCTTC. It translates to CASSEPRTLGGYTF.

The gene calls are TRBV4-1 and TRBJ2-3, with 8 bases aligning to TRBD1. Germline V gives CDR1 MGHRA, CDR2 YSYEKL. There are 14 residues in the CDR3. With V trimmed by 0 bases and J by 6 bases, 2 bases remained unmatched. For the CDR3, the DNA is TGCGCCAGCAGCCAAGATAACAGGGGGGATACGCAGTATTTT. Protein product: CASSQDNRGDTQYF.

The chain links TRBV28 to TRBJ1-2, with a possible D match to TRBD1 (5 bases). Germline loops: CDR1 MDHEN, CDR2 SYDVKM. There are 16 residues in the CDR3. Trimming stripped 8 bases from V and 7 bases from J, with 26 bases between. This chain's CDR3 is CASEYTRKGDSPGYTF. CDR3 nucleotides: TGTGCCAGCGAGTATACACGGAAAGGGGATAGTCCTGGCTACACCTTC.

This rearrangement joins TRBV30 to TRBJ1-2; D is perhaps TRBD1 (5 bases). The CDR3 sequence is 13 residues long. Trimming removed 2 bases from V and 13 bases from J, with 20 bases in between. Germline values: CDR1 GTSNPN, CDR2 SVGIG (reference sequence). The DNA of the CDR3 is TGTGCCTGGAGTTGGGACTCACAAGCCGGGGCCACCTTC. Translation gives CAWSWDSQAGATF.

The chain has TRBV5-4 and TRBJ2-7; 7 nucleotides match TRBD2. With V trimmed by 4 bases and J by 5 bases, 15 bases remained unmatched. CDR3 length equals 16 residues. In germline, CDR1 is SGHNT, CDR2 YYREEE (reference sequence). CDR3 sequence (DNA): TGTGCCAGCAGCCCCCTTCTCGCTAGCGGCGAAGACGAGCAGTACTTC. This encodes CASSPLLASGEDEQYF. Filled out from reference TRBV5-4 and TRBJ2-7, the complete variable domain reads ETGVTQSPTHLIKTRGQQVTLRCSSQSGHNTVSWYQQALGQGPQFIFQYYREEENGRGNFPPRFSGLQFPNYSSELNVNALELDDSALYLCASSPLLASGEDEQYFGPGTRLTVT.

The V call is TRBV7-9, the J call TRBJ2-7, with TRBD1 identical over 9 bases. With 5 bases clipped from V and 1 base from J, the junction kept 3 bases outside the gene matches. Germline lookup yields CDR1 SEHNR and CDR2 FQNEAQ (reference sequence). The CDR3 loop spans 14 amino acids. CDR3: CASSRDRGSYEQYF. For the CDR3, the DNA is TGTGCCAGCAGCCGAGACAGGGGGTCCTACGAGCAGTACTTC.

The chain uses TRBV7-2 and TRBJ1-4; 8 nucleotides align to TRBD1. Trimming took 4 bases from V and 1 from J; bases not matched to a gene: 2. The CDR3 totals 15 residues. CDR1 and CDR2 from the germline V gene are SGHTA and FQGNSA. Written as DNA, the CDR3 is TGTGCCAGCAGCTCAGGACAGGGAACTAATGAAAAACTGTTTTTT. Its protein product is CASSSGQGTNEKLFF.

The chain has TRBV10-3 and TRBJ1-2; unclear D gene. CDR3 length: 17 amino acids. The germline V gene encodes CDR1 ENHRY and CDR2 SYGVKD. With 0 bases removed from V and 0 bases from J, the gap between germline ends came to 14 bases. CDR3: CAISESTYSPSNYGYTF. DNA for the CDR3: TGTGCCATCAGTGAGTCGACATACAGCCCTTCTAACTATGGCTACACCTTC.

V and J are TRBV4-1 and TRBJ2-2; the D gene is possibly TRBD2 (6 bases). Trimming took 5 bases from V and 7 from J, leaving 14 bases between them. CDR3 length equals 14 residues. Germline CDR1 is MGHRA and CDR2 is YSYEKL. The CDR3: CASSDLLAGGELFF. The DNA of the CDR3 is TGCGCCAGCAGCGACCTACTAGCCGGCGGGGAGCTGTTTTTT.

The genes are TRBV19 and TRBJ1-4; the D is unclear. CDR1 is LNHDA, CDR2 SQIVND, per germline (reference sequence). The CDR3 runs 13 residues. V was pared by 3 bases and J by 8 bases, with 10 bases between. Here the CDR3 DNA reads TGTGCCAGTAGTATCATGGTGCGGGAAAAACTGTTTTTT. Its translation is CASSIMVREKLFF.